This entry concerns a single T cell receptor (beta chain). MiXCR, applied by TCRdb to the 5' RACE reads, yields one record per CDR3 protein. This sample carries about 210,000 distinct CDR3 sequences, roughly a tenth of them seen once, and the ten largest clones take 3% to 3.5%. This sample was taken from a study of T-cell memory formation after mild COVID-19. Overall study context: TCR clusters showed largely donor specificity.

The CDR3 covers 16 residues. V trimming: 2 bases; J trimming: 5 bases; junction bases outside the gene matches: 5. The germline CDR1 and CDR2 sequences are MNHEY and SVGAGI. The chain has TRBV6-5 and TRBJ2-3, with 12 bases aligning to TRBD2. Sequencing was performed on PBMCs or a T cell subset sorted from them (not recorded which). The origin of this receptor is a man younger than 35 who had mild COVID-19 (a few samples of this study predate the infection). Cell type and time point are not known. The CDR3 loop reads CASSYHPSGGEDTQYF. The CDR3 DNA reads TGTGCCAGCAGTTACCACCCTAGCGGGGGGGAAGATACGCAGTATTTT.